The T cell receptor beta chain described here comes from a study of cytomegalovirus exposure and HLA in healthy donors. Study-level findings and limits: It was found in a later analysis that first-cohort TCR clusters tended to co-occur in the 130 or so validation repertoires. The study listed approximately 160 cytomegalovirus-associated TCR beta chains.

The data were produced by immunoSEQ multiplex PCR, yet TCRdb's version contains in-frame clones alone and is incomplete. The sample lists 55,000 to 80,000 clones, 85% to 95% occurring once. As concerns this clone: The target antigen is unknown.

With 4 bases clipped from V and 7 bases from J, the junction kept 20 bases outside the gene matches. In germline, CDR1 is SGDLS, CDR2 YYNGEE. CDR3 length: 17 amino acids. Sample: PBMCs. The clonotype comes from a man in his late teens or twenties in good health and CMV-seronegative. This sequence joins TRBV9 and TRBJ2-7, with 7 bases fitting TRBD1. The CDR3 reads CASSPQTGPSMVEEQYF. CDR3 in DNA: TGTGCCAGCAGCCCTCAGACAGGGCCCTCAATGGTTGAGGAGCAGTACTTC.